This T cell receptor beta chain was recovered during a study of PD-1 blockade in classical Hodgkin lymphoma. Findings of the study overall: Whereas CD4+ TCR diversity had risen significantly by C4D1, CD8+ TCR diversity had not. Patients who responded completely had about the same baseline diversity as newly diagnosed patients. At baseline, newly diagnosed patients reportedly showed less TCR diversity than healthy donors.

The germline CDR1 and CDR2 sequences are MNHEY and SVGAGI. The CDR3 is made up of 14 amino acids. The germline V and J ends were trimmed by 3 bases and 9 bases, with 12 bases remaining between them. Sequencing was performed with immunoSEQ multiplex PCR; in TCRdb, only in-frame clones are kept and a portion is missing. The data hold about 110,000 clones, with roughly nine tenths observed a single time. Brentuximab vedotin exposure varied, and every patient relapsed after autologous stem cell transplantation. Turning to this clone: Its cognate antigen is unknown.

V gene TRBV6-5 combines with J gene TRBJ1-6, with D possibly TRBD1 on 6 matching bases. This receptor was identified in a human donor with classical Hodgkin lymphoma. Sequencing was performed on peripheral blood mononuclear cells (PBMCs), taken before the second cycle of nivolumab. As DNA, the CDR3 is TGTGCCAGCAGTTATTTACAGGGCAGTTCACCCCTCCACTTT. Protein sequence: CASSYLQGSSPLHF.